The rows below give T cell receptor beta chains drawn from one sample of a study of CD8 T cells in ankylosing spondylitis. Each CDR3 protein is one row after TCRdb ran MiXCR on the 5' RACE reads. The sample contains under 200,000 distinct CDR3 sequences, 9.5% to 13% of which appear only once. Material: blood, either unsorted or a sorted T cell fraction (not recorded which). These receptors all stem from a male donor with ankylosing spondylitis or in good health (not recorded which). Both conserved end residues are part of each CDR3. The order of the fields is D gene, J gene, V gene, clone size, CDR3 protein, CDR3 DNA. A D gene is named only where the DNA matches it firmly. Clone size is not always given. Where it is, it says once, few, many or a class for expanded clones.

- | TRBJ2-5 | TRBV5-1 | many | CASSKTVGETQYF | TGCGCCAGCAGCAAAACGGTAGGAGAGACCCAGTACTTC
- | TRBJ2-1 | TRBV29-1 | many | CSVGSFGTYNEQFF | TGCAGCGTCGGTAGTTTTGGGACCTACAATGAGCAGTTCTTC
TRBD2 | TRBJ2-7 | TRBV7-2 | few | CASRSTSGGYEQYF | TGTGCCAGCAGATCTACTAGCGGGGGTTACGAGCAGTACTTC
- | TRBJ2-5 | TRBV5-1 | many | CASSLTGTQYF | TGCGCCAGCAGCTTGACAGGGACCCAGTACTTC
TRBD1 | TRBJ2-3 | TRBV7-9 | many | CASSTRDRASPTDTQYF | TGTGCCAGCAGCACTCGGGACAGGGCATCCCCCACAGATACGCAGTATTTT
- | TRBJ2-7 | TRBV9 | many | CASSRDWSFEQYF | TGTGCCAGCAGCCGTGACTGGAGTTTCGAGCAGTACTTC
TRBD2 | TRBJ2-1 | TRBV7-2 | many | CASSFPTSGTEQFF | TGTGCCAGCAGCTTTCCTACCAGCGGGACTGAGCAGTTCTTC
- | TRBJ2-7 | TRBV13 | many | CASSSPMSYEQYF | TGTGCCAGCAGCTCCCCTATGAGCTACGAGCAGTACTTC
TRBD1 | TRBJ1-1 | TRBV5-1 | many | CASSLGGQGRTEAFF | TGCGCCAGCAGCTTGGGGGGACAGGGGAGGACTGAAGCTTTCTTT
- | TRBJ1-3 | TRBV4-2 | many | CASSQDGSGLGGNTIYF | TGTGCCAGCAGCCAAGACGGTTCGGGGCTTGGTGGAAACACCATATATTTT
- | TRBJ2-7 | TRBV5-1 | many | CASSLHRGGYEQYF | TGCGCCAGCAGCTTGCACAGGGGGGGCTACGAGCAGTACTTC
TRBD1 | TRBJ1-4 | TRBV5-1 | many | CASSTTGTENEKLFF | TGCGCCAGCAGCACAACCGGGACAGAAAATGAAAAACTGTTTTTT
TRBD1 | TRBJ1-1 | TRBV15 | many | CATSRDLAAPDRETNTEAFF | TGTGCCACCAGCAGAGATCTGGCCGCCCCTGACAGGGAAACTAACACTGAAGCTTTCTTT
- | TRBJ2-5 | TRBV24-1 | many | CATSDLRSTGQETQYF | TGTGCCACCAGTGATTTACGCTCTACAGGGCAAGAGACCCAGTACTTC
TRBD1 | TRBJ2-5 | TRBV19 | - | CASQLGQGETQYF | TGTGCCAGTCAGCTCGGACAGGGAGAGACCCAGTACTTC
TRBD2 | TRBJ2-1 | TRBV20-1 | many | CSAPPTSGDFNEQFF | TGCAGTGCCCCCCCGACTAGCGGGGATTTTAATGAGCAGTTCTTC
- | TRBJ2-7 | TRBV29-1 | few | CSVFTAPSEQYF | TGCAGCGTCTTTACGGCCCCCTCCGAGCAGTACTTC
TRBD2 | TRBJ2-3 | TRBV29-1 | many | CSVVSGGWGRDTQYF | TGCAGCGTTGTTAGCGGGGGGTGGGGGCGGGATACGCAGTATTTT
- | TRBJ2-2 | TRBV7-7 | many | CASSPSRSGELFF | TGTGCCAGCAGCCCATCTAGGAGCGGGGAGCTGTTTTTT
- | TRBJ1-5 | TRBV6-5 | many | CASSSQSNQPQHF | TGTGCCAGCAGTTCACAAAGCAATCAGCCCCAGCATTTT
- | TRBJ1-1 | TRBV5-1 | many | CASSLEPGSTEAFF | TGCGCCAGCAGCTTGGAACCGGGTTCCACTGAAGCTTTCTTT
- | TRBJ2-1 | TRBV20-1 | many | CSARVGGPSSYNEQFF | TGCAGTGCTAGGGTTGGGGGGCCGAGCTCCTACAATGAGCAGTTCTTC
TRBD1 | TRBJ2-7 | TRBV5-1 | few | CASSSQDRLVYEQYF | TGCGCCAGCAGCTCCCAGGACAGGCTAGTCTACGAGCAGTACTTC
TRBD1 | TRBJ1-5 | TRBV19 | once | CATSIEGQARDQPQHF | TGTGCCACTAGTATAGAGGGACAGGCTAGGGATCAGCCCCAGCATTTT
- | TRBJ1-2 | TRBV29-1 | few | CSVEYGSVGDDPRTDGYTF | TGCAGCGTTGAATACGGATCGGTGGGGGACGACCCCAGGACGGATGGCTACACCTTC
- | TRBJ1-2 | TRBV25-1 | many | CASSELGQSYGYTF | TGTGCCAGCAGTGAACTAGGACAGAGCTATGGCTACACCTTC
TRBD1 | TRBJ2-7 | TRBV29-1 | many | CSGTDRDSYEQYF | TGCAGCGGGACGGACAGGGACTCCTACGAGCAGTACTTC
- | TRBJ1-1 | TRBV12-3/TRBV12-4 | many | CASSHGQPNTEAFF | TGTGCCAGCAGCCACGGACAGCCGAACACTGAAGCTTTCTTT
TRBD1 | TRBJ2-7 | TRBV6-2/TRBV6-3 | many | CASKGTGGHYEQYF | TGTGCCAGCAAAGGGACAGGGGGTCACTACGAGCAGTACTTC
- | TRBJ1-6 | TRBV5-1 | many | CASSFGVRGSPLHF | TGCGCCAGCAGCTTCGGTGTAAGGGGTTCACCCCTCCACTTT